The rows below give T cell receptor beta chains drawn from one sample of a study of cytomegalovirus exposure and HLA in healthy donors. Produced via immunoSEQ multiplex PCR; TCRdb's table is partial and in-frame only. Among around 130,000 clones listed, roughly 89% were seen once. The specimen was PBMCs. The receptors shown here come from a man between 25 and 39 years old in good health and CMV-seronegative. Both conserved end residues are part of each CDR3. The D gene is left open where the match is weak. Where a row states a size, it is once, few, many or the class of an expanded clone; other rows omit it.

V: TRBV6-5; D: TRBD1; size: .; J: TRBJ1-3; DNA: TGTGCCAGCAGGGATACAGGGGTATCAGGAAACACCATATATTTT; CDR3: CASRDTGVSGNTIYF
V: TRBV5-1; D: TRBD2; size: .; J: TRBJ2-2; DNA: TGCGCCAGCAGCTTCACCACTAGCGGCACCGGGGAGCTGTTTTTT; CDR3: CASSFTTSGTGELFF
V: TRBV29-1; D: .; size: .; J: TRBJ1-2; DNA: TGCAGCGTCATAGCAGGGGACTATGGCTACACCTTC; CDR3: CSVIAGDYGYTF
V: TRBV4-1; D: .; size: .; J: TRBJ2-7; DNA: TGCGCCAGCAGCCATGCTCCGACTAGTTTTGGGTACGAGCAGTACTTC; CDR3: CASSHAPTSFGYEQYF
V: TRBV25-1; D: .; size: .; J: TRBJ2-2; DNA: TGTGCCAGCAGTGAATACAGGGACACCGGGGAGCTGTTTTTT; CDR3: CASSEYRDTGELFF
V: TRBV7-7; D: TRBD1; size: .; J: TRBJ1-2; DNA: TGTGCTAGCAGAGGGGGCAACTATGGCTACACCTTC; CDR3: CASRGGNYGYTF
V: TRBV2; D: TRBD1; size: .; J: TRBJ2-4; DNA: TGTGCCAGCACCCCGGGGACAGGGCTAACCAAAAACATTCAGTACTTC; CDR3: CASTPGTGLTKNIQYF
V: TRBV18; D: TRBD1; size: .; J: TRBJ1-5; DNA: TGTGCCAGCTCACAGGGACAGGGAAATCAGCCCCAGCATTTT; CDR3: CASSQGQGNQPQHF
V: TRBV28; D: TRBD2; size: .; J: TRBJ2-1; DNA: TGTGCCAGCAGATTAGGGACTAGCGCTAACAATGAGCAGTTCTTC; CDR3: CASRLGTSANNEQFF
V: TRBV28; D: .; size: .; J: TRBJ1-5; DNA: TGTGCCAGCAGTCCGTATCAGGGGTCAAATCAGCCCCAGCATTTT; CDR3: CASSPYQGSNQPQHF
V: TRBV10-1; D: TRBD1; size: once; J: TRBJ1-2; DNA: TGCGCCAGCAGTGAGTGGGAACGGGACAGGGCTTTCTATGGCTACACCTTC; CDR3: CASSEWERDRAFYGYTF
V: TRBV9; D: TRBD1; size: .; J: TRBJ2-5; DNA: TGTGCCAGCAGCGATCGGGACAGGATTTTCGGCGAGACCCAGTACTTC; CDR3: CASSDRDRIFGETQYF
V: TRBV27; D: TRBD1; size: .; J: TRBJ1-1; DNA: TGTGCCAGCAGTTTGGGGACAGGGGGCTATATCACTGAAGCTTTCTTT; CDR3: CASSLGTGGYITEAFF
V: TRBV19; D: .; size: .; J: TRBJ1-2; DNA: TGTGCCAGTAGTATCACCCGGGGGAACTATGGCTACACCTTC; CDR3: CASSITRGNYGYTF
V: TRBV6-6; D: .; size: once; J: TRBJ1-2; DNA: TGTGCCAGCAGTTACCCAGGGTACCACTATGGCTACACCTTC; CDR3: CASSYPGYHYGYTF
V: TRBV11-3; D: TRBD2; size: once; J: TRBJ2-1; DNA: TGTGCCAGCAGCATCACTAGCGGGGGTTACAATGAGCAGTTCTTC; CDR3: CASSITSGGYNEQFF
V: TRBV11-1; D: TRBD1; size: .; J: TRBJ2-5; DNA: TGTGCCAGCAGCTCGGACAGGGGTCAGACCCAGTACTTC; CDR3: CASSSDRGQTQYF
V: TRBV28; D: .; size: few; J: TRBJ1-5; DNA: TGTGCCAGCAGTTTAGTGAGGGGGAATCAGCCCCAGCATTTT; CDR3: CASSLVRGNQPQHF
V: TRBV11-2; D: .; size: .; J: TRBJ2-7; DNA: TGTGCCAGCACAGCCGACACCCTCTCCTACGAGCAGTACTTC; CDR3: CASTADTLSYEQYF
V: TRBV15; D: TRBD1; size: .; J: TRBJ1-1; DNA: TGTGCCACCAGCAGACAAATTTCAGGGGGTACTGAAGCTTTCTTT; CDR3: CATSRQISGGTEAFF
V: TRBV7-9; D: TRBD2; size: .; J: TRBJ2-7; DNA: TGTGCCAGCAGTCGATCCGGGACTAGCAGTTACGAGCAGTACTTC; CDR3: CASSRSGTSSYEQYF
V: TRBV5-1; D: .; size: .; J: TRBJ1-5; DNA: TGCGCCAGCAGCCCAGCAGGGTATCGAAATCAGCCCCAGCATTTT; CDR3: CASSPAGYRNQPQHF
V: TRBV9; D: .; size: .; J: TRBJ2-3; DNA: TGTGCCAGCAGCGAACTTAGCGGTAGCACAGATACGCAGTATTTT; CDR3: CASSELSGSTDTQYF
V: TRBV28; D: TRBD1; size: .; J: TRBJ2-7; DNA: TGTGCCAGCGGACAGGGGTCTTCCTACGAGCAGTACTTC; CDR3: CASGQGSSYEQYF
V: TRBV11-1; D: .; size: .; J: TRBJ2-7; DNA: TGTGCCAGCAGCCAAAACGGGGGCGAGCAGTACTTC; CDR3: CASSQNGGEQYF
V: TRBV19; D: .; size: .; J: TRBJ2-3; DNA: TGTGCCAGTAGGTGGGGGCCCACAGATACGCAGTATTTT; CDR3: CASRWGPTDTQYF
V: TRBV10-2; D: TRBD2; size: .; J: TRBJ2-3; DNA: TGCGCCAGCAGACAACTAGCGGCGGATACGCAGTATTTT; CDR3: CASRQLAADTQYF
V: TRBV27; D: .; size: .; J: TRBJ1-2; DNA: TGTGCCAGCAGTCCCGATTATACAGAGAACTATGGCTACACCTTC; CDR3: CASSPDYTENYGYTF
V: TRBV5-4; D: .; size: once; J: TRBJ1-1; DNA: TGTGCCAGCAGCACCCCCTCAGAGGTAAACACTGAAGCTTTCTTT; CDR3: CASSTPSEVNTEAFF
V: TRBV6-6; D: .; size: .; J: TRBJ1-5; DNA: TGTGCCAGCAGTCCTGCAGGGGAGCCCCAGCATTTT; CDR3: CASSPAGEPQHF
V: TRBV5-4; D: TRBD1; size: .; J: TRBJ2-2; DNA: TGTGCCAGCAGCGCGCCCCGGGACAGGGTGGGAACCGGGGAGCTGTTTTTT; CDR3: CASSAPRDRVGTGELFF
V: TRBV6-4; D: TRBD1; size: .; J: TRBJ1-1; DNA: TGTGCCAGCAGTGAGGGCAGGGGGCAGGAGACTGAAGCTTTCTTT; CDR3: CASSEGRGQETEAFF
V: TRBV12-5; D: .; size: .; J: TRBJ1-2; DNA: TGTGCTAGTGGTTTGGACAGGGTTGGCTACACCTTC; CDR3: CASGLDRVGYTF
V: TRBV20-1; D: TRBD1; size: .; J: TRBJ1-1; DNA: TGCAGTGCTGCCGGGACAGGGGCGGCTTTCTTT; CDR3: CSAAGTGAAFF
V: TRBV5-8; D: .; size: .; J: TRBJ1-1; DNA: TGTGCCAGCAGCTTGCCACAGAACACTGAAGCTTTCTTT; CDR3: CASSLPQNTEAFF
V: TRBV5-6; D: .; size: .; J: TRBJ1-2; DNA: TGTGCCAGCAGCTTTAGACAGAACTATGGCTACACCTTC; CDR3: CASSFRQNYGYTF
V: TRBV2; D: TRBD1; size: few; J: TRBJ1-2; DNA: TGTGCCAGCTTAGACAGGGTCTATGGCTACACCTTC; CDR3: CASLDRVYGYTF
V: TRBV7-6; D: TRBD1; size: once; J: TRBJ1-3; DNA: TGTGCCAGCAGCTACAACAGGGGGCCTGGAAACACCATATATTTT; CDR3: CASSYNRGPGNTIYF
V: TRBV6-6; D: .; size: .; J: TRBJ1-1; DNA: TGTGCCAGCAGTTACGACAGGAACACTGAAGCTTTCTTT; CDR3: CASSYDRNTEAFF
V: TRBV6-5; D: .; size: .; J: TRBJ2-7; DNA: TGTGCCAGCAGTAGAGGGGGGGGCAGTTCCTACGAGCAGTACTTC; CDR3: CASSRGGGSSYEQYF
V: TRBV6-5; D: .; size: .; J: TRBJ2-3; DNA: TGTGCCAGCAGGGTCTTTGCTACCCCCCCAGATACGCAGTATTTT; CDR3: CASRVFATPPDTQYF
V: TRBV7-8; D: TRBD1; size: once; J: TRBJ1-5; DNA: TGTGCCAGCAGCTTAGTTTACAGGGGGCCAGGTCAGCCCCAGCATTTT; CDR3: CASSLVYRGPGQPQHF
V: TRBV2; D: .; size: once; J: TRBJ1-2; DNA: TGTGCCAGCATTGGCCTCGTAAGGGCGGGATATGGCTACACCTTC; CDR3: CASIGLVRAGYGYTF
V: TRBV4-1; D: .; size: few; J: TRBJ2-7; DNA: TGCGCCAGCAGCCAATATCCAGGGCTCTCCTACGAGCAGTACTTC; CDR3: CASSQYPGLSYEQYF
V: TRBV19; D: .; size: .; J: TRBJ1-2; DNA: TGTGCCAGTAGTATAGGTGGGACACGCTATGGCTACACCTTC; CDR3: CASSIGGTRYGYTF
V: TRBV28; D: TRBD2; size: .; J: TRBJ2-3; DNA: TGTGCCACCAGCCCCCCTAGCGGGGGGCTAGATACGCAGTATTTT; CDR3: CATSPPSGGLDTQYF
V: TRBV18; D: .; size: .; J: TRBJ2-5; DNA: TGTGCCAGCTCACCCCCCTCGTGGACCCAGTACTTC; CDR3: CASSPPSWTQYF
V: TRBV9; D: TRBD2; size: .; J: TRBJ2-3; DNA: TGTGCCAGCAGCGCGGGGGGACTAGCGGGCACAGATACGCAGTATTTT; CDR3: CASSAGGLAGTDTQYF
V: TRBV27; D: TRBD1; size: .; J: TRBJ1-2; DNA: TGTGCCAGCAGTGCGGGACAGCAGAATAATGGCTACACCTTC; CDR3: CASSAGQQNNGYTF
V: TRBV5-4; D: TRBD1; size: once; J: TRBJ2-1; DNA: TGTGCCAGCAGCTTCGGGACAGGGCGGATGCACAATGAGCAGTTCTTC; CDR3: CASSFGTGRMHNEQFF
V: TRBV19; D: TRBD1; size: .; J: TRBJ2-3; DNA: TGTGCCAGTAGTCCTGACAGGGGTGGATCCGATACGCAGTATTTT; CDR3: CASSPDRGGSDTQYF
V: TRBV7-9; D: TRBD1; size: .; J: TRBJ2-1; DNA: TGTGCCAGCAGCCGCCGGGACAGGGGGTACAATGAGCAGTTCTTC; CDR3: CASSRRDRGYNEQFF
V: TRBV6-1; D: TRBD1; size: .; J: TRBJ2-5; DNA: TGTGCCAGCAAGTGGGGACAGTTCCAAGAGACCCAGTACTTC; CDR3: CASKWGQFQETQYF
V: TRBV6-5; D: TRBD1; size: .; J: TRBJ1-6; DNA: TGTGCCAGCAGAATGACAGGGCGGAATTCACCCCTCCACTTT; CDR3: CASRMTGRNSPLHF